This T cell receptor (beta chain) was profiled in a study of blood T cell repertoires in COVID-19. Background on the study: The samples span acute and convalescent COVID-19 from the United States, Italy and Spain.

Individuals aged about 18 to 89 years were recruited from 24 US areas. Donors of Cohort 3 who recovered were those that had two negative PCRs, clearance, or symptom resolution. Original processing notes: Reference gene primer amplification gave estimated nucleated cell counts. Assay used: immunoSEQ multiplex PCR; TCRdb lists only in-frame clones, some missing. Clone size and V and J calls were adopted from that table, with D and trimming inferred from the DNA. The sample has 250,000 to 400,000 clones; around 86% are singletons. Trimming removed 0 bases from V and 2 bases from J, with 8 bases in between. The germline V gene encodes CDR1 SGHRS and CDR2 YFSETQ. There are 14 residues in the CDR3.

The source is a man aged 55 to 70 who had recovered from COVID-19. The chain employs TRBV5-1 and TRBJ2-5; D unresolved. The specimen sequenced was PBMCs or T cells enriched from blood (not recorded which). CDR3 nucleotides: TGCGCCAGCAGCTTGGAAAGCCTTCAAGAGACCCAGTACTTC. It yields the protein CASSLESLQETQYF.